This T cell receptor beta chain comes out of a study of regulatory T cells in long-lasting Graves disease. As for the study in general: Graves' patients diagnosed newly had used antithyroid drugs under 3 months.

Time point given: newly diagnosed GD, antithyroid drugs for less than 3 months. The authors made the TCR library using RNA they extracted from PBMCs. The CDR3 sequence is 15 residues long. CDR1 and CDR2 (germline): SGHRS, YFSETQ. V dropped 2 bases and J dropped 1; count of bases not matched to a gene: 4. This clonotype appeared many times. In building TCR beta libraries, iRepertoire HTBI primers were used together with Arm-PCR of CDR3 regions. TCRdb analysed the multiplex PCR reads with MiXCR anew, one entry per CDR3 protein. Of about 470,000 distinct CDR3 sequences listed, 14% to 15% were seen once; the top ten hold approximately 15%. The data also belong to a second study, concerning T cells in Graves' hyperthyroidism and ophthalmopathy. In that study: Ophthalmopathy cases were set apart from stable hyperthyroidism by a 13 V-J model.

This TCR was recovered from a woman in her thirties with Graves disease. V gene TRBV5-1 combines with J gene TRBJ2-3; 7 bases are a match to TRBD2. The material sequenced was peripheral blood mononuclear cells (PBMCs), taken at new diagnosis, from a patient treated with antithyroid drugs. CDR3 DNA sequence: TGCGCCAGCAGCTTACGGGAGGACGGCACAGATACGCAGTATTTT. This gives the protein CASSLREDGTDTQYF.